Below, 17 T cell receptor beta chains from the same sample are listed, as sequenced in a study of CD8+ T cells in alopecia areata. Treatment defined: oral pan-JAK inhibitor, 5-10 mg twice daily. Following RNA extraction, reverse transcription yielded cDNA that acted as the sequencing template. Generated by immunoSEQ multiplex PCR, the TCRdb table keeps only in-frame clones and is missing some. The profile shows 110,000 to 150,000 clones, 45% to 60% of them singletons. This sample comprised CD8+ T cells sorted from blood, obtained at week 4, from a patient treated with tofacitinib. These receptors originate from a human donor with alopecia areata.

This chain links TRBV13 with TRBJ1-1; D gene ambiguous. CDR3 length: 13 residues. V shed 5 bases and J shed 6 bases, with 13 bases lying between them. Germline V gives CDR1 PRHDT, CDR2 FYEKMQ (reference sequence). For the CDR3, the DNA is TGTGCCAGCAGCCCCCCAGGCCGGCCTGAAGCTTTCTTT. Translated, it gives CASSPPGRPEAFF.

The rearrangement links TRBV4-1 to TRBJ1-1, with 8 bases lining up with TRBD1. There are 15 residues in the CDR3. Trimming at V came to 0 bases and at J to 4 bases, leaving 4 bases not matched to a gene. CDR1 is MGHRA, CDR2 YSYEKL, per germline. The CDR3 here is CASSQEGQGGTEAFF. The CDR3 DNA is TGCGCCAGCAGCCAAGAAGGACAGGGAGGCACTGAAGCTTTCTTT.

A few counts support this clone. The CDR3 DNA reads as TGCAGCGTTGCCGGGACAGAAAATGAAAAACTGTTTTTT. Translated, it gives CSVAGTENEKLFF. The J gene is TRBJ1-4, the V gene TRBV29-1; TRBD1 matches 7 bases. The CDR3 length is 13 residues. The V and J ends lost 4 bases and 5 bases, in that order; junction bases with no gene match: 4. Germline CDR1 SQVTM, CDR2 ANQGSEA.

The rearrangement joins TRBV13 to TRBJ1-5, with no clear D. This CDR3 region has 12 residues. Between the trimmed V and J ends, which lost 3 bases and 6 bases, there was a span of 6 bases. The germline V gene encodes CDR1 PRHDT and CDR2 FYEKMQ (reference sequence). CDR3 bases: TGTGCCAGCAGCTTGGCGGGTCAGCCCCAGCATTTT. It yields the protein CASSLAGQPQHF.

This rearrangement joins TRBV29-1 to TRBJ1-2, with unresolved D. Per the germline V gene, CDR1 is SQVTM and CDR2 is ANQGSEA. V lost 2 bases, J lost 0 bases, and 10 bases lay in between. This CDR3 contains 14 residues. The CDR3 coding sequence is TGCAGCGTTGAATATTACGCAGCTAACTATGGCTACACCTTC. Protein product: CSVEYYAANYGYTF.

V gene TRBV11-2 combines with J gene TRBJ2-3, with TRBD2 identical over 11 bases. Germline V gene data show CDR1 as SGHAT and CDR2 as FQNNGV. The CDR3 is 18 amino acids. V dropped 1 base and J dropped 2; count of bases not matched to a gene: 8. DNA for the CDR3: TGTGCCAGCAGCTTAGGGGTCCGACTAGCGGGGATCACAGATACGCAGTATTTT. Encoded protein: CASSLGVRLAGITDTQYF.

This chain uses TRBV27 with TRBJ2-7; 7 nucleotides line up with TRBD1. There are 13 residues in the CDR3. V shed 5 bases and J 3 bases; nucleotides not matched to a gene: 4. Germline-derived CDR1 and CDR2 are MNHEY and SMNVEV (reference sequence). This CDR3 is CASSPGTVYEQYF. The CDR3 nucleotides are TGTGCCAGCAGTCCCGGGACAGTCTACGAGCAGTACTTC.

This clone was detected only once. The V and J genes are TRBV27 and TRBJ2-1; D might be TRBD1 (6 bases). V lost 4 bases to trimming and J lost 4 bases, with 17 bases between them. Germline lookup yields CDR1 MNHEY and CDR2 SMNVEV (reference sequence). This CDR3 comprises 16 residues. The DNA of the CDR3 is TGTGCCAGCAGTTCCGACCGGACAGCTACATACAATGAGCAGTTCTTC. Translation: CASSSDRTATYNEQFF.

The chain employs TRBV30 and TRBJ1-1; D perhaps matches TRBD1 (5 bases). Trimming stripped 5 bases from V and 3 bases from J, with 13 bases between. Germline V CDR1 and CDR2: GTSNPN, SVGIG (reference sequence). This CDR3 region has 13 residues. CDR3 sequence (DNA): TGTGCCTGGGCCTCCGCCAGGGACACTGAAGCTTTCTTT. Translating it yields CAWASARDTEAFF.

This clone was detected only a few times. The chain has TRBV9 and TRBJ2-7; 9 nucleotides agree with TRBD1. The V segment lost 0 bases and the J segment 4 bases; nucleotides outside the gene matches: 5. CDR3 length equals 15 residues. In germline, CDR1 is SGDLS, CDR2 YYNGEE. This CDR3 is CASSVDRGREYEQYF. The CDR3 DNA follows: TGTGCCAGCAGCGTAGACAGGGGGCGCGAGTACGAGCAGTACTTC.

This clone was counted a single time. The chain joins TRBV19 to TRBJ1-1; D call uncertain. V was clipped by 1 base and J by 1 base, with 7 bases between them. CDR3 length: 14 residues. Germline CDR1 reads LNHDA; CDR2 reads SQIVND (reference sequence). CDR3 DNA sequence: TGTGCCAGTAGTATAGTCTTCGGGAACACTGAAGCTTTCTTT. Protein product: CASSIVFGNTEAFF.

This clone came up a few times. The chain is built from TRBV6-6 and TRBJ1-1; the D is unclear. Germline lookup yields CDR1 MNHNY and CDR2 SVGAGI (reference sequence). Trimming removed 3 bases from V and 2 bases from J, with 10 bases in between. CDR3 length equals 14 residues. Written as DNA, the CDR3 is TGTGCCAGCAGTTATCTTAGAGAAAACACTGAAGCTTTCTTT. This codes for CASSYLRENTEAFF.

At least ten counts were recorded for this clone. CDR3 DNA sequence: TGTGCCAGCAGCCACGGAGACCGGCCCCGAAGTAGTTCACCCCTCCACTTT. Amino acid sequence: CASSHGDRPRSSSPLHF. The J gene is TRBJ1-6, the V gene TRBV4-2, with D hard to call. V gave up 3 bases and J gave up 9 bases, with 21 bases separating them. The CDR3 length is 17 residues. Germline V gene sequence: CDR1 LGHNA, CDR2 YNFKEQ.

The chain carries TRBV10-3 and TRBJ2-7; D is undetermined. Looked up from germline, CDR1 is ENHRY and CDR2 is SYGVKD. V lost 2 bases, J lost 7 bases, and 9 bases lay in between. The CDR3 length is 12 residues. The DNA for the CDR3 is TGTGCCATCAGTGAGGAAACCAGAGAGCAGTACTTC. It encodes CAISEETREQYF.

In this sample, this clone turned up a few times. The chain recombines TRBV19 with TRBJ1-5; 9 bases agree with TRBD1. The germline gives CDR1 LNHDA, CDR2 SQIVND (reference sequence). The CDR3 totals 15 residues. V lost 8 bases to trimming and J lost 2 bases; unmatched junction nucleotides: 7. The CDR3 DNA sequence: TGTGCCAGTGTCCGGGACAGGGAGGGCAATCAGCCCCAGCATTTT. Translating it yields CASVRDREGNQPQHF. The whole variable domain, filled in from reference TRBV19 and TRBJ1-5, reads DGGITQSPKYLFRKEGQNVTLSCEQNLNHDAMYWYRQDPGQGLRLIYYSQIVNDFQKGDIAEGYSVSREKKESFPLTVTSAQKNPTAFYLCASVRDREGNQPQHFGDGTRLSIL.

The chain couples TRBV4-1 to TRBJ1-2; D call uncertain. This CDR3 is 13 amino acids long. V was cut by 7 bases and J by 4 bases, with 13 bases left in between. Germline loops: CDR1 MGHRA, CDR2 YSYEKL. CDR3 amino acids: CASNPTRAYGYTF. CDR3 bases: TGCGCCAGCAACCCTACGCGGGCCTATGGCTACACCTTC.

V gene TRBV7-9 combines with J gene TRBJ2-2, with 7 bases lining up with TRBD1. The germline gives CDR1 SEHNR, CDR2 FQNEAQ (reference sequence). There are 14 residues in the CDR3. With V trimmed by 5 bases and J by 6 bases, 6 bases remained unmatched. The CDR3, as DNA: TGTGCCAGCAGCACACTGGACAGGCCCGGGGAGCTGTTTTTT. Its protein product is CASSTLDRPGELFF.